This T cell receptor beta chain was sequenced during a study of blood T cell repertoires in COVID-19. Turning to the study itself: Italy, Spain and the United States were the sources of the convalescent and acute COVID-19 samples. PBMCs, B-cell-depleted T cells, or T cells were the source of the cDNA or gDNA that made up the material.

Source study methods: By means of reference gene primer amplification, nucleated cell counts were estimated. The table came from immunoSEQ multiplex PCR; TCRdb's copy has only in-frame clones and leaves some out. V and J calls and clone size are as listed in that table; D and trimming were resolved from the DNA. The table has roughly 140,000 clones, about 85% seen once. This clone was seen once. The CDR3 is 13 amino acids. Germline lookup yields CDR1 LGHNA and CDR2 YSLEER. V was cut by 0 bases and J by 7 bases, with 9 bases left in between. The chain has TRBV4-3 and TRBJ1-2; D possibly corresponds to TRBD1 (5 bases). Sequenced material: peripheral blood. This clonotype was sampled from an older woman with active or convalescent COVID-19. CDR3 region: CASSQDGRGGYTF. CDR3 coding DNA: TGCGCCAGCAGCCAAGATGGTAGGGGTGGCTACACCTTC.